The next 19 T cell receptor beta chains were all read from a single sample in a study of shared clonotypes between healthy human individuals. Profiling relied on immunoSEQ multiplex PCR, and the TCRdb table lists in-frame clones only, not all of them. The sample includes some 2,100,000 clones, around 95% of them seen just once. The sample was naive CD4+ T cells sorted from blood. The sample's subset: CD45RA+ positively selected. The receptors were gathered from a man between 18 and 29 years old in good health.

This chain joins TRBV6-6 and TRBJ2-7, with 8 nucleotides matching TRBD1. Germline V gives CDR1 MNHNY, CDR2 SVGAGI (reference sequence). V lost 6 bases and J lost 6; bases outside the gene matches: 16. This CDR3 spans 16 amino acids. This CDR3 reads CASRRTDRVGLGEQYF. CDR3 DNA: TGTGCCAGCAGGCGGACGGACAGGGTTGGGTTAGGCGAGCAGTACTTC.

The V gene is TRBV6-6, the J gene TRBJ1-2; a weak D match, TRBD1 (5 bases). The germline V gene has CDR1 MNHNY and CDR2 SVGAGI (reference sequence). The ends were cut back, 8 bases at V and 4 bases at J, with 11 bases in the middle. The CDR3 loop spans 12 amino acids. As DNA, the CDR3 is TGTGCCAGCCGCGGGGACTTCTATGGCTACACCTTC. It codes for CASRGDFYGYTF.

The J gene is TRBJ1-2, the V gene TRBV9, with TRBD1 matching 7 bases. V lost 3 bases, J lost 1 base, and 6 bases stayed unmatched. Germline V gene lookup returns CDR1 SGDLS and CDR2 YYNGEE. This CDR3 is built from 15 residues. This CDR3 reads CASSATGVGNYGYTF. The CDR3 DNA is TGTGCCAGCAGCGCCACAGGGGTCGGTAACTATGGCTACACCTTC.

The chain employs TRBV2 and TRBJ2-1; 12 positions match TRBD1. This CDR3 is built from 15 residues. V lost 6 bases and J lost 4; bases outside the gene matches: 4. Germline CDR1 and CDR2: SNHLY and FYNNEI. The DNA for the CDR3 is TGTGCCAGCAGCCCGGGACAGGGGGCTTACAATGAGCAGTTCTTC. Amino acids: CASSPGQGAYNEQFF.

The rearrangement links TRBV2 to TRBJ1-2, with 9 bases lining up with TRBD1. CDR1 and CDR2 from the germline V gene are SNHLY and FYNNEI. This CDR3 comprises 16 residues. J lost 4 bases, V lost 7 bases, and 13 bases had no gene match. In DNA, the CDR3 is TGTGCCAGCAAGGAACAGGGGGCAATGAGTGGCTATGGCTACACCTTC. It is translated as CASKEQGAMSGYGYTF. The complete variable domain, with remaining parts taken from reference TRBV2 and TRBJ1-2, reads EPEVTQTPSHQVTQMGQEVILRCVPISNHLYFYWYRQILGQKVEFLVSFYNNEISEKSEIFDDQFSVERPDGSNFTLKIRSTKLEDSAMYFCASKEQGAMSGYGYTFGSGTRLTVV.

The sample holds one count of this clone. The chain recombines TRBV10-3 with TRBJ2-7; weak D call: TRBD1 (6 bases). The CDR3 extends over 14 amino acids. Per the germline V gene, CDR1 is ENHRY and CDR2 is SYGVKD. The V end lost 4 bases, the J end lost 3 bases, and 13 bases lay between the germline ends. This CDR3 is CAISGGGALYEQYF. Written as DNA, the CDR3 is TGTGCCATCAGTGGAGGGGGAGCCCTCTACGAGCAGTACTTC.

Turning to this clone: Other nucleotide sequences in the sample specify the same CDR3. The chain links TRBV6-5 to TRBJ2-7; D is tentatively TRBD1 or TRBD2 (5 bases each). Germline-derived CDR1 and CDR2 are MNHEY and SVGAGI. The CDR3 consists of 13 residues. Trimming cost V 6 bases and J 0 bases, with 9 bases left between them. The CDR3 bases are TGTGCCAGCAGACGGGACGGCTCCTACGAGCAGTACTTC. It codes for CASRRDGSYEQYF.

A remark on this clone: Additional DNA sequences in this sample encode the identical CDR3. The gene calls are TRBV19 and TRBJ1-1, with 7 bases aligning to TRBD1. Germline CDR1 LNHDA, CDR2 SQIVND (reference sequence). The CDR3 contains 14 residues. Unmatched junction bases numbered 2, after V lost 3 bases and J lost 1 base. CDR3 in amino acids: CASSIGTANTEAFF. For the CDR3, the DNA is TGTGCCAGTAGTATTGGGACAGCGAACACTGAAGCTTTCTTT.

CDR3 nucleotides: TGTGCCAGTAGTAGAGCTCCCGGACAGTTCCAGCCCCAGCATTTT. Its protein is CASSRAPGQFQPQHF. The chain employs TRBV19 and TRBJ1-5, with D possibly TRBD1 on 6 matching bases. V was clipped by 4 bases and J by 7 bases, with 17 bases between them. CDR1 is LNHDA, CDR2 SQIVND, per germline (reference sequence). The CDR3 sequence is 15 residues long.

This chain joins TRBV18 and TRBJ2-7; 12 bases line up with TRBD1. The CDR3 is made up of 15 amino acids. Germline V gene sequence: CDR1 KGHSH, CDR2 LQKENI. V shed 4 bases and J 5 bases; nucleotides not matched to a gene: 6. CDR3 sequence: CASSLGTGGTDEQYF. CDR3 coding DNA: TGTGCCAGCTCACTTGGGACAGGGGGCACGGACGAGCAGTACTTC. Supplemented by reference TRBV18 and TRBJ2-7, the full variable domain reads NAGVMQNPRHLVRRRGQEARLRCSPMKGHSHVYWYRQLPEEGLKFMVYLQKENIIDESGMPKERFSAEFPKEGPSILRIQQVVRGDSAAYFCASSLGTGGTDEQYFGPGTRLTVT.

For the CDR3, the DNA is TGTGCCAGCAGTCCGGACACGGCAAGCGAGTACTTC. Its protein product is CASSPDTASEYF. The V and J genes are TRBV2 and TRBJ2-4, with D perhaps matching TRBD1 (5 bases). The CDR3 runs to 12 residues. Germline CDR1 is SNHLY and CDR2 is FYNNEI. V dropped 5 bases and J dropped 14 bases, with 16 bases sitting between them.

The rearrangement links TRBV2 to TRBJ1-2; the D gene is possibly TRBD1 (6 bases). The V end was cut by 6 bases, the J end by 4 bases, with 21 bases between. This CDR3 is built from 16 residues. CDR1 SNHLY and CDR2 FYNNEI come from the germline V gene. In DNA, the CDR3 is TGTGCCAGCAGCCACGATCCCAGGGGAAAATTCTATGGCTACACCTTC. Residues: CASSHDPRGKFYGYTF.

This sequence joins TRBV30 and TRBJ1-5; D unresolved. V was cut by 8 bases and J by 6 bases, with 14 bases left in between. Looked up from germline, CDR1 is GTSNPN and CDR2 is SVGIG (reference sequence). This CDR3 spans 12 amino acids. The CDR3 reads CATGQSGQPQHF. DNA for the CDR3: TGTGCCACCGGGCAGAGTGGTCAGCCCCAGCATTTT.

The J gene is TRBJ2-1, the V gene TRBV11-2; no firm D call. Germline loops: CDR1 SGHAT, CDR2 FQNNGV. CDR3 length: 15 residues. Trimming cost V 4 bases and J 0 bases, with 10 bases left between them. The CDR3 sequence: CASSSNTYSYNEQFF. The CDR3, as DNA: TGTGCCAGCAGCTCAAACACTTACTCCTACAATGAGCAGTTCTTC.

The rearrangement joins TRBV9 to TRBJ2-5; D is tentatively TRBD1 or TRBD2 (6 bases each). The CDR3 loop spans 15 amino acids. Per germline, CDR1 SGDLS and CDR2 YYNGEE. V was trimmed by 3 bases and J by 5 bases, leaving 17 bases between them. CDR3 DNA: TGTGCCAGCAGCGGGTTTGGGGGGCCCTTGGAGACCCAGTACTTC. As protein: CASSGFGGPLETQYF.

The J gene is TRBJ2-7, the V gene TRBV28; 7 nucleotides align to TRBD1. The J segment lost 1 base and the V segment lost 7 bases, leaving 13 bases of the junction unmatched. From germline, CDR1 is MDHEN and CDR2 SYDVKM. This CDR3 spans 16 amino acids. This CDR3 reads CASIPAPGTESYEQYF. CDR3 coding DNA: TGTGCCAGCATTCCCGCTCCCGGGACAGAATCCTACGAGCAGTACTTC.

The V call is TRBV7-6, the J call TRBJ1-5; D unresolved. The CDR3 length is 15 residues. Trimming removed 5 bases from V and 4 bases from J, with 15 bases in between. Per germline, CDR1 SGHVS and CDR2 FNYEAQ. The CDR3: CASSAEQDWNQPQHF. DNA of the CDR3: TGTGCCAGCAGCGCGGAGCAGGATTGGAATCAGCCCCAGCATTTT.

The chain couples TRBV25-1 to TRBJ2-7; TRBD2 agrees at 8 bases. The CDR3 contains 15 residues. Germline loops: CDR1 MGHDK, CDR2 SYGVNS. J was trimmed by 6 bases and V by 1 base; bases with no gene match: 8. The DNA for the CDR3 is TGTGCCAGCAGTGAATCTAACGGGAGGGCCGCCGAGCAGTACTTC. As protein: CASSESNGRAAEQYF.

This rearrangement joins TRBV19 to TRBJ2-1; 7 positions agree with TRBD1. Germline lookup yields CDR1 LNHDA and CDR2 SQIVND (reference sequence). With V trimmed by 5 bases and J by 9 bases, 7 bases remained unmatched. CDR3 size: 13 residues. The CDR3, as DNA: TGTGCCAGTAGTGTCGAGGGGGCCACTGAGCAGTTCTTC. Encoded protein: CASSVEGATEQFF.